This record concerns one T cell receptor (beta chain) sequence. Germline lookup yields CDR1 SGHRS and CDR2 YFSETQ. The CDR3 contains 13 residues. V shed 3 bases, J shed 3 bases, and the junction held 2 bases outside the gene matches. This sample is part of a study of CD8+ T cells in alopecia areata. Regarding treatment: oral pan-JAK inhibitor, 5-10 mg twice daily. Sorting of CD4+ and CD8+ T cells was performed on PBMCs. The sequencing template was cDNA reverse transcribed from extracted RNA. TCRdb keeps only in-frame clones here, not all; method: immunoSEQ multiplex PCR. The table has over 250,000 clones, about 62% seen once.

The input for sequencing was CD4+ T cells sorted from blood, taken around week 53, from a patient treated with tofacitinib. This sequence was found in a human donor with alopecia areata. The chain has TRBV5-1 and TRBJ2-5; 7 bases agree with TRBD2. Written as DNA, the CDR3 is TGCGCCAGCAGCTCCCGGGGGGAAGAGACCCAGTACTTC. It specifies CASSSRGEETQYF.